This T cell receptor (beta chain) was sequenced for a study of blood T cell repertoires in COVID-19. After removal of 5 bases from V and 3 bases from J, the junction contained 8 bases not matched to a gene. The CDR3 totals 15 residues. From germline, CDR1 is MNHEY and CDR2 SVGEGT. Under the authors' procedure: Amplified reference gene primers provided the basis for estimating nucleated cell counts. Using immunoSEQ multiplex PCR, the repertoire was profiled, and TCRdb retains in-frame clones only, with some absent. V, J and clone size are those of that table, while D and trimming were read from the DNA. The sample includes 150,000 to 200,000 clones, about 90% of them seen just once. Categorization into cohorts depended on clinical history that participants reported.

The chain links TRBV6-2 or TRBV6-3 to TRBJ2-7; 9 positions agree with TRBD1. The sequence was obtained from a woman between 25 and 40 years old who had recovered from COVID-19. The sample taken for sequencing was PBMCs or T cells enriched from blood (not recorded which). CDR3 protein: CASSTKQGAVYEQYF. The CDR3 DNA reads TGTGCCAGCAGTACCAAACAGGGGGCCGTCTACGAGCAGTACTTC.